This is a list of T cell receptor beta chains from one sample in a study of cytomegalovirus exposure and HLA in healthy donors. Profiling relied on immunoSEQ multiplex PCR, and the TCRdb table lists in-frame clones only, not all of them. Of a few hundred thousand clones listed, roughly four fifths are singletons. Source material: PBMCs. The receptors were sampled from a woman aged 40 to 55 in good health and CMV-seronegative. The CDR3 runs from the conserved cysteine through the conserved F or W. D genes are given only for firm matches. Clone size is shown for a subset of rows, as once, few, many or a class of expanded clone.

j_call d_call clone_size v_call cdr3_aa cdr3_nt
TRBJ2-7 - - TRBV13 CASSSGTSYEQYF TGTGCCAGCAGCTCCGGGACTTCCTACGAGCAGTACTTC
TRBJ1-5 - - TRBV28 CASSFPLRVREGNQPQHF TGTGCCAGCAGTTTCCCCCTCCGGGTGAGGGAAGGCAATCAGCCCCAGCATTTT
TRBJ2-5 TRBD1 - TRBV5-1 CASSLAATGDETQYF TGCGCCAGCAGCTTGGCCGCGACAGGGGACGAGACCCAGTACTTC
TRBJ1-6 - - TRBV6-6 CATGEPGALHF TGTGCCACAGGGGAGCCCGGGGCCCTCCACTTT
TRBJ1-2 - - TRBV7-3 CASSPSGDRGNGYTF TGTGCCAGCAGCCCCTCCGGAGACAGAGGAAATGGCTACACCTTC
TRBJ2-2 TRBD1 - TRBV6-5 CATPPGTDNTGELFF TGTGCCACCCCACCCGGGACAGACAACACCGGGGAGCTGTTTTTT
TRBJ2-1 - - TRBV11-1 CASSLLLVSARVPNEQFF TGTGCCAGCAGCCTCTTGCTGGTTTCGGCGAGGGTCCCCAATGAGCAGTTCTTC
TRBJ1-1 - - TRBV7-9 CASSSPKGQTEAFF TGTGCCAGCAGCTCGCCCAAGGGGCAAACTGAAGCTTTCTTT
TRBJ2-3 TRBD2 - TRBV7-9 CASSRLAGTDTQYF TGTGCCAGCAGCCGCCTAGCGGGCACAGATACGCAGTATTTT
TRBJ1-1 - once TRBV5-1 CASSLGGGERTEAFF TGCGCCAGCAGCTTGGGGGGAGGGGAGAGAACTGAAGCTTTCTTT
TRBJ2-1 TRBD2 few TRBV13 CASTGGANNEQFF TGTGCCAGCACCGGGGGGGCGAACAATGAGCAGTTCTTC
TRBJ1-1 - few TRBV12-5 CASGQGLLDTEAFF TGTGCTAGTGGCCAGGGGCTGTTAGACACTGAAGCTTTCTTT
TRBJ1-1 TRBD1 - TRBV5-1 CASSLQGPNTEAFF TGCGCCAGCAGCTTACAGGGGCCGAACACTGAAGCTTTCTTT
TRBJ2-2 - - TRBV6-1 CASSPGFSSTGELFF TGTGCCAGCAGTCCGGGTTTCTCCTCAACCGGGGAGCTGTTTTTT